A single sample is the source of the 30 T cell receptor beta chains below, sequenced in a study of T-cell memory formation after mild COVID-19 (dated by TCRdb to the early 2020s). Libraries came from 5' RACE. Sequenced on an Illumina NovaSeq 6000. TCRdb reanalyzed the raw reads on its own, using fastp at Q25 for trimming and MiXCR for clone calling, and kept in-frame beta chains. Each entry merges the rows of one CDR3 protein and shows their most common DNA and genes. Recorded for this sample are about 360,000 distinct CDR3 sequences; 13% to 15% of them occurred a single time. The ten biggest clones cover about 20% of the sample. The sample consisted of PBMCs or a T cell subset sorted from them (not recorded which). The receptors come from a man younger than 30 who had mild COVID-19 (a few samples of this study predate the infection). The sample titles of this study are shuffled in the database, so cell type and time point are left out; the donor was told from shared clones.

This clonotype came up a few times. The V call is TRBV6-5, the J call TRBJ2-1, with no clear D. Germline V gives CDR1 MNHEY, CDR2 SVGAGI. Between the trimmed V and J ends, which lost 5 bases and 4 bases, there was a span of 12 bases. This CDR3 has 14 amino acids. The CDR3 coding sequence is TGTGCCAGCAGTGACCCTAATTCATACAATGAGCAGTTCTTC. This codes for CASSDPNSYNEQFF.

A few counts support this clonotype. The chain combines TRBV5-4 with TRBJ2-2, with 7 positions matching TRBD2. The ends lost 5 bases at V and 1 base at J; junction bases unmatched: 5. Germline assignment: CDR1 SGHNT and CDR2 YYREEE (reference sequence). The length of the CDR3 is 15 residues. CDR3 coding DNA: TGTGCCAGCAGAACCGGGACTATGAACACCGGGGAGCTGTTTTTT. Translated, it gives CASRTGTMNTGELFF.

This clonotype turned up a few times. The V gene is TRBV2, the J gene TRBJ2-1, with D uncertain. The germline CDR1 and CDR2 sequences are SNHLY and FYNNEI. The CDR3 runs 16 residues. V was shortened by 6 bases and J by 5 bases, with 20 bases between the two germline ends. The CDR3, as DNA: TGTGCCAGCAGCCTCCCCCCGCGGCCACAACACAATGAGCAGTTCTTC. Amino acid sequence: CASSLPPRPQHNEQFF.

This chain connects TRBV5-5 to TRBJ2-2; D is perhaps TRBD1 or TRBD2 (5 bases each). Trimming pared 4 bases from V and 4 bases from J, leaving 14 bases between. Germline values: CDR1 SGHKS, CDR2 YYEKEE (reference sequence). This CDR3 contains 15 residues. In DNA, the CDR3 is TGTGCCAGCAGCCCCCGGGGCCGTTCCACCGGGGAGCTGTTTTTT. Protein sequence: CASSPRGRSTGELFF.

V is TRBV11-2 and J is TRBJ2-5; TRBD2 matches at 8 bases. The CDR3 has 17 residues. V was pared by 2 bases and J by 4 bases, with 12 bases of the junction left unmatched. Per germline, CDR1 SGHAT and CDR2 FQNNGV. CDR3 bases: TGTGCCAGCAGCTTATTCAGTTCGGGCGGGGGGCGAGAGACCCAGTACTTC. Residues: CASSLFSSGGGRETQYF.

The V call is TRBV24-1, the J call TRBJ2-3; perhaps D is TRBD1 or TRBD2 (5 bases each). There are 15 residues in the CDR3. Germline values: CDR1 KGHDR, CDR2 SFDVKD. V shed 9 bases and J shed 1 base, with 16 bases lying between them. The CDR3 reads CATSGTPTRTDTQYF. The CDR3 bases are TGTGCCACCTCGGGGACGCCGACCCGCACAGATACGCAGTATTTT.

The chain employs TRBV20-1 and TRBJ2-7; no clear D. Trimming shortened V by 1 base and J by 0 bases, and 7 bases separated the two germline ends. The CDR3 runs 13 residues. Germline V gene sequence: CDR1 DFQATT, CDR2 SNEGSKA (reference sequence). CDR3 in amino acids: CSARGRSSYEQYF. The DNA for the CDR3 is TGCAGTGCTAGAGGCAGGAGCTCCTACGAGCAGTACTTC.

The genes are TRBV7-3 and TRBJ1-3; 8 nucleotides line up with TRBD1. Per germline, CDR1 SGHTA and CDR2 FQGTGA. The J segment lost 1 base and the V segment lost 2 bases, leaving 7 bases of the junction unmatched. The CDR3 runs to 17 residues. The CDR3 bases are TGTGCCAGCAGCTTAGCCGGGACAGGACTATCTGGAAACACCATATATTTT. It translates to CASSLAGTGLSGNTIYF.

V is TRBV11-2 and J is TRBJ2-5, with TRBD1 matching 8 bases. Trimming took 5 bases from V and 4 from J; bases not matched to a gene: 12. Germline V gives CDR1 SGHAT, CDR2 FQNNGV. The CDR3 has 16 residues. The CDR3 here is CASSRRLKDRGETQYF. In DNA form, the CDR3 reads TGTGCCAGCAGCCGTAGACTGAAAGACAGGGGAGAGACCCAGTACTTC.

CDR3 DNA: TGTGCCAGCAGCTCCCAGGGGGTCGGAGCAGATACGCAGTATTTT. This sequence encodes CASSSQGVGADTQYF. The chain combines TRBV7-3 with TRBJ2-3, with TRBD1 matching 7 bases. Germline lookup yields CDR1 SGHTA and CDR2 FQGTGA. V lost 4 bases, J lost 4 bases, and 8 bases stayed unmatched. This CDR3 has 15 amino acids.

The table lists this clonotype with a few counts. The chain employs TRBV6-6 and TRBJ1-6, with a possible D match to TRBD1 (5 bases). In germline, CDR1 is MNHNY, CDR2 SVGAGI (reference sequence). Trimming took 0 bases from V and 7 from J, leaving 19 bases between them. The CDR3 runs 18 residues. The CDR3 DNA reads TGTGCCAGCAGTTACTCTTTAGTTTGGGGGGTCGGGAATTCACCCCTCCACTTT. Amino acid sequence: CASSYSLVWGVGNSPLHF.

The chain joins TRBV5-1 to TRBJ2-1, with 10 bases lining up with TRBD2. Per the germline V gene, CDR1 is SGHRS and CDR2 is YFSETQ. This CDR3 region has 17 residues. V gave up 3 bases and J gave up 3 bases; unmatched junction bases: 9. The CDR3 region is CASSSQLAGGNYNEQFF. DNA for the CDR3: TGCGCCAGCAGCTCGCAATTAGCGGGGGGAAACTACAATGAGCAGTTCTTC.

This chain connects TRBV6-2 or TRBV6-3 to TRBJ1-4; D uncertain. V dropped 6 bases and J dropped 13 bases, with 15 bases sitting between them. Germline V gives CDR1 MNHEY, CDR2 SVGEGT. The CDR3 consists of 12 residues. This CDR3 reads CASSFVGVGLFF. The CDR3 coding sequence is TGTGCCAGCAGCTTCGTCGGAGTCGGACTGTTTTTT.

V gene TRBV7-3 combines with J gene TRBJ2-1; 8 positions match TRBD2. Unmatched junction bases numbered 21, after V lost 6 bases and J lost 11 bases. This CDR3 region has 17 residues. Per germline, CDR1 SGHTA and CDR2 FQGTGA. CDR3 DNA sequence: TGTGCCAGCAGTACCGGAAGTCGCGGGGGGAGCTCTGGCAAGCAGTTCTTC. Protein sequence: CASSTGSRGGSSGKQFF.

The sample holds a few counts of this clonotype. The V gene is TRBV7-2, the J gene TRBJ2-1; 7 bases line up with TRBD2. CDR1 is SGHTA, CDR2 FQGNSA, per germline. CDR3 size: 16 residues. The V and J ends lost 6 bases and 0 bases, in that order; junction bases with no gene match: 8. The CDR3 sequence is CASRKEAGSSYNEQFF. As DNA, the CDR3 is TGTGCCAGCAGAAAGGAAGCGGGGAGCTCCTACAATGAGCAGTTCTTC. Full variable domain (missing parts from reference TRBV7-2 and TRBJ2-1): GAGVSQSPSNKVTEKGKDVELRCDPISGHTALYWYRQSLGQGLEFLIYFQGNSAPDKSGLPSDRFSAERTGGSVSTLTIQRTQQEDSAVYLCASRKEAGSSYNEQFFGPGTRLTVL.

This clonotype was seen only a few times. This rearrangement joins TRBV7-3 to TRBJ1-6; 10 bases are a match to TRBD1. CDR1 is SGHTA, CDR2 FQGTGA, per germline. V was pared by 5 bases and J by 8 bases, with 6 bases of the junction left unmatched. This CDR3 is built from 15 residues. The CDR3 loop reads CASSTRGTGDSPLHF. CDR3 in DNA: TGTGCCAGCAGCACCCGTGGGACAGGGGATTCACCCCTCCACTTT.

This clonotype was seen only a few times. V usage is TRBV7-2 and J usage is TRBJ2-3; 8 bases match TRBD2. Trimming took 5 bases from V and 5 from J; bases not matched to a gene: 9. The CDR3 contains 15 residues. In germline, CDR1 is SGHTA, CDR2 FQGNSA. DNA for the CDR3: TGTGCCAGCAGCCCGAGGGCGGGGGGCCGAGATACGCAGTATTTT. Its protein is CASSPRAGGRDTQYF.

The gene calls are TRBV2 and TRBJ2-5, with D maybe TRBD1 (6 bases). Trimming removed 7 bases at V and 5 bases at J, with 17 bases between. Germline CDR1 reads SNHLY; CDR2 reads FYNNEI. This CDR3 region has 14 residues. CDR3 DNA sequence: TGTGCCAGCACCGGGACACGCATAAGGGAGACCCAGTACTTC. Its translation is CASTGTRIRETQYF.

This clonotype was recorded a few times. CDR3 amino acids: CASSQHQIQPQHF. The CDR3 DNA is TGTGCCAGCAGCCAACACCAAATTCAGCCCCAGCATTTT. The chain joins TRBV3-1 to TRBJ1-5; the D is unclear. The germline V gene encodes CDR1 LGHDT and CDR2 YNNKEL (reference sequence). Trimming shortened V by 2 bases and J by 6 bases, and 8 bases separated the two germline ends. CDR3 length equals 13 residues.

This clonotype was seen only a few times. The chain joins TRBV4-2 to TRBJ2-2; 11 bases align to TRBD2. V was clipped by 0 bases and J by 4 bases; unmatched bases: 1. Per germline, CDR1 LGHNA and CDR2 YNFKEQ. This CDR3 is 16 amino acids long. CDR3 sequence reads: CASSQEGLAVTGELFF. DNA of the CDR3: TGTGCCAGCAGCCAAGAGGGACTAGCGGTCACCGGGGAGCTGTTTTTT.

The chain couples TRBV9 to TRBJ1-3, with D unresolved. The ends were cut back, 5 bases at V and 0 bases at J, with 6 bases in the middle. The CDR3 totals 13 residues. CDR1 is SGDLS and CDR2 is YYNGEE in the germline V gene. CDR3 bases: TGTGCCAGCAGGGGTTCCTCTGGAAACACCATATATTTT. Protein product: CASRGSSGNTIYF.

This rearrangement joins TRBV5-1 to TRBJ2-7; the match to TRBD1 covers 7 bases. The CDR3 totals 14 residues. The V segment lost 7 bases and the J segment 4 bases; nucleotides outside the gene matches: 11. The germline CDR1 and CDR2 sequences are SGHRS and YFSETQ. The chain's CDR3 is CASGDGQATYEQYF. CDR3 nucleotides: TGCGCCAGCGGAGATGGACAGGCCACTTACGAGCAGTACTTC. Combining the CDR3 with reference TRBV5-1 and TRBJ2-7 gives the whole variable domain KAGVTQTPRYLIKTRGQQVTLSCSPISGHRSVSWYQQTPGQGLQFLFEYFSETQRNKGNFPGRFSGRQFSNSRSEMNVSTLELGDSALYLCASGDGQATYEQYFGPGTRLTVT.

V usage is TRBV5-4 and J usage is TRBJ2-7, with a tentative D call TRBD2 (6 bases). The CDR3 extends over 14 amino acids. From germline, CDR1 is SGHNT and CDR2 YYREEE (reference sequence). The V gene lost 4 bases and the J gene lost 2 bases, with 13 bases spanning the gap. CDR3 residues: CASSGGTGPYEQYF. CDR3 coding DNA: TGTGCCAGCAGCGGGGGGACCGGGCCCTACGAGCAGTACTTC.

This chain links TRBV4-2 with TRBJ2-3, with a possible D match to TRBD2 (5 bases). V shed 1 base and J shed 5 bases, with 7 bases lying between them. Looked up from germline, CDR1 is LGHNA and CDR2 is YNFKEQ. The CDR3 length is 13 residues. The DNA of the CDR3 is TGTGCCAGCAGCCAAGCCGCGGGAGATACGCAGTATTTT. Amino acids: CASSQAAGDTQYF.

The sample holds many counts of this clonotype. V gene TRBV11-2 combines with J gene TRBJ1-1; D unresolved. CDR3 length equals 14 residues. The V gene lost 0 bases and the J gene lost 4 bases, with 9 bases spanning the gap. Germline CDR1 reads SGHAT; CDR2 reads FQNNGV. The CDR3: CASSLDQDGTEAFF. The CDR3 nucleotides are TGTGCCAGCAGCTTAGATCAAGACGGCACTGAAGCTTTCTTT. Complete variable domain (other parts from reference TRBV11-2 and TRBJ1-1): EAGVAQSPRYKIIEKRQSVAFWCNPISGHATLYWYQQILGQGPKLLIQFQNNGVVDDSQLPKDRFSAERLKGVDSTLKIQPAKLEDSAVYLCASSLDQDGTEAFFGQGTRLTVV.

This clonotype was found many times. V usage is TRBV12-3 or TRBV12-4 and J usage is TRBJ2-5; weak D call: TRBD1 (7 bases). CDR3 length: 18 amino acids. Trimming took off 3 bases at V and 2 bases at J, with 22 bases between the two ends. This chain's CDR3 is CASSFGGQQLTGQETQYF. The CDR3 region has the DNA TGTGCCAGCAGTTTCGGGGGACAGCAGTTGACTGGGCAAGAGACCCAGTACTTC.

This clonotype was seen only a few times. The genes are TRBV2 and TRBJ1-2, with D perhaps TRBD1 (6 bases). Deletions cut 4 bases from V and 6 bases from J, with 15 bases between. CDR3 size: 14 residues. CDR1 and CDR2 from the germline V gene are SNHLY and FYNNEI. Written as DNA, the CDR3 is TGTGCCAGCAGTGGCCTGACGGGGGGCCATGGCTACACCTTC. This gives the protein CASSGLTGGHGYTF.

The V and J genes are TRBV20-1 and TRBJ2-7; 8 bases match TRBD1. CDR1 is DFQATT and CDR2 is SNEGSKA in the germline V gene (reference sequence). The CDR3 length is 15 residues. With 0 bases clipped from V and 1 base from J, the junction kept 5 bases outside the gene matches. CDR3 protein: CSARETGAQSYEQYF. As DNA, the CDR3 is TGCAGTGCTAGAGAGACAGGGGCTCAGTCCTACGAGCAGTACTTC.

This clonotype was counted many times. This rearrangement joins TRBV7-6 to TRBJ2-7; the match to TRBD1 covers 10 bases. V lost 4 bases and J lost 6; bases outside the gene matches: 9. The CDR3 contains 15 residues. Germline CDR1 SGHVS, CDR2 FNYEAQ. The CDR3 sequence is CASSSWTGGGSEQYF. CDR3 nucleotide sequence: TGTGCCAGCAGCTCCTGGACAGGGGGAGGTAGCGAGCAGTACTTC.

V gene TRBV7-9 combines with J gene TRBJ2-1, with D possibly TRBD2 on 6 matching bases. V was trimmed by 5 bases and J by 7 bases, leaving 12 bases between them. CDR3 size: 13 residues. Germline CDR1 is SEHNR and CDR2 is FQNEAQ (reference sequence). For the CDR3, the DNA is TGTGCCAGCAGCCGCAAAGGGAGGAATGAGCAGTTCTTC. This translates into CASSRKGRNEQFF.